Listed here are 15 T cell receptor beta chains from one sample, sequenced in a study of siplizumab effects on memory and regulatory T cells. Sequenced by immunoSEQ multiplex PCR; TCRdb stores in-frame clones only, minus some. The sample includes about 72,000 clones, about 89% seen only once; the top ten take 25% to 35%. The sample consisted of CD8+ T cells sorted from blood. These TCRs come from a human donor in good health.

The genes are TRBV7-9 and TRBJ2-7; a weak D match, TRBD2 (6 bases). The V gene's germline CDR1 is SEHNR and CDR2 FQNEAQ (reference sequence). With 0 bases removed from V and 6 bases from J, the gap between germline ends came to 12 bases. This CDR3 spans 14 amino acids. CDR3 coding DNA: TGTGCCAGCAGCTTAGCAAGGCACGGGAGCGAGCAGTACTTC. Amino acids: CASSLARHGSEQYF.

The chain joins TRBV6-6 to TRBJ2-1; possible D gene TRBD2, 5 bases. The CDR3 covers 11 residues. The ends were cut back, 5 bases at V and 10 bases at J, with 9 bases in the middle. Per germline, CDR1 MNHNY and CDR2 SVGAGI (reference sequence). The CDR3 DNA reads TGTGCCAGCAGTCTACCGGGGGAGCAGTTCTTC. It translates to CASSLPGEQFF.

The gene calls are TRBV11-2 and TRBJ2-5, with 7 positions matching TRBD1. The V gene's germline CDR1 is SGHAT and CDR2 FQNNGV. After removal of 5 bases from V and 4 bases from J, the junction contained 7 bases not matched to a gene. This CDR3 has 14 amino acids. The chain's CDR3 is CASSATTGPETQYF. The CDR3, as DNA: TGTGCCAGCAGCGCTACGACAGGGCCAGAGACCCAGTACTTC. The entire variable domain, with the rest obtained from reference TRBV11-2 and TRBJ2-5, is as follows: EAGVAQSPRYKIIEKRQSVAFWCNPISGHATLYWYQQILGQGPKLLIQFQNNGVVDDSQLPKDRFSAERLKGVDSTLKIQPAKLEDSAVYLCASSATTGPETQYFGPGTRLLVL.

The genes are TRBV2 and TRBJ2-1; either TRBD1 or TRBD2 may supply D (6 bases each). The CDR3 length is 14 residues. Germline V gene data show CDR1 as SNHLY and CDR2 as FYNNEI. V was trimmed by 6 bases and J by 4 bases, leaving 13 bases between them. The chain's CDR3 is CASRDYREYNEQFF. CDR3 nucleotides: TGTGCCAGCAGGGACTACAGGGAATACAATGAGCAGTTCTTC.

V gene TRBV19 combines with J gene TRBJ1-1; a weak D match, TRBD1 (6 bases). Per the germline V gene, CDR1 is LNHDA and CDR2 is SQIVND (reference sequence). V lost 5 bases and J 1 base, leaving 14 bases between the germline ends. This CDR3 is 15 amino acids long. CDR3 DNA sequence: TGTGCCAGTAGTTCACAGGGTAGGAGGAACACTGAAGCTTTCTTT. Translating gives CASSSQGRRNTEAFF.

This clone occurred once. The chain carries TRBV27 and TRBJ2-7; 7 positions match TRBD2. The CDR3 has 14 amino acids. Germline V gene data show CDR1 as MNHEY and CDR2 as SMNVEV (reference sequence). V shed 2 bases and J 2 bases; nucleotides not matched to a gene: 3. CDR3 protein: CASSLGAGTYEQYF. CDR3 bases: TGTGCCAGCAGTTTAGGAGCGGGGACCTACGAGCAGTACTTC.

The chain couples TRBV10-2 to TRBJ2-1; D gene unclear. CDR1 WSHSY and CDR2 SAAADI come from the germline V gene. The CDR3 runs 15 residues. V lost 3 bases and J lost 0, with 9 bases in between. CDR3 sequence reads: CASSEGLSSYNEQFF. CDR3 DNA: TGCGCCAGCAGTGAAGGGCTAAGCTCCTACAATGAGCAGTTCTTC.

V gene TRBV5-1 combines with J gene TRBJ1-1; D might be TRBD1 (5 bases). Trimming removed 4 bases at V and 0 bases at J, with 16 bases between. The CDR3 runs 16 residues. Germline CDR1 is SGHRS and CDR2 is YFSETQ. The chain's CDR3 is CASSPWTSGVNTEAFF. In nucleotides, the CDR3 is TGCGCCAGCAGCCCGTGGACGTCGGGGGTGAACACTGAAGCTTTCTTT.

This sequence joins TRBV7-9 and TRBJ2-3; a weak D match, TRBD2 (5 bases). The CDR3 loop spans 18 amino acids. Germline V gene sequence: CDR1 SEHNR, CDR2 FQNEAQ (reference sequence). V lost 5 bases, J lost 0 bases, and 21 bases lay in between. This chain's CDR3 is CASSPSGGFGASTDTQYF. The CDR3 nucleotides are TGTGCCAGCAGCCCGTCGGGCGGGTTCGGAGCTAGCACAGATACGCAGTATTTT.

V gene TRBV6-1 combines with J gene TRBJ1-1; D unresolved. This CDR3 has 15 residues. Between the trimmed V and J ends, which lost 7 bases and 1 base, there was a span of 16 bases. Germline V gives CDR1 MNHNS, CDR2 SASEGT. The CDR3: CASTLTRRANTEAFF. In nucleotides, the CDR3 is TGTGCCAGCACCTTAACACGGCGGGCGAACACTGAAGCTTTCTTT.

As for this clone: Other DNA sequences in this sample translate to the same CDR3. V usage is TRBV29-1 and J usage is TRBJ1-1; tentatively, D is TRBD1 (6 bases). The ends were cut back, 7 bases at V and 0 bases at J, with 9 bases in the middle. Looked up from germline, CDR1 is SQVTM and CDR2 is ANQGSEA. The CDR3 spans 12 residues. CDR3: CSEQGMNTEAFF. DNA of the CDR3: TGCAGCGAACAGGGTATGAACACTGAAGCTTTCTTT.

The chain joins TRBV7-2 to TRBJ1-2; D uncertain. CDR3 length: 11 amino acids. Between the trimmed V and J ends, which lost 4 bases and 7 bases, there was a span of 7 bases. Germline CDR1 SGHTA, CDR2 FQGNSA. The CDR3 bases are TGTGCCAGCAGCTCAGGTACTGGCTACACCTTC. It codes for CASSSGTGYTF. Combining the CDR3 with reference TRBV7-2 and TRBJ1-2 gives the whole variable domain GAGVSQSPSNKVTEKGKDVELRCDPISGHTALYWYRQSLGQGLEFLIYFQGNSAPDKSGLPSDRFSAERTGGSVSTLTIQRTQQEDSAVYLCASSSGTGYTFGSGTRLTVV.

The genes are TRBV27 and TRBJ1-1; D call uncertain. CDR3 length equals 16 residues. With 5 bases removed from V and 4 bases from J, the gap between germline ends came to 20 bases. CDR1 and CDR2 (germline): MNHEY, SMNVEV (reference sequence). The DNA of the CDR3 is TGTGCCAGCAGTCCGCTATGGGGTCCTTGGTTCACTGAAGCTTTCTTT. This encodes CASSPLWGPWFTEAFF.

The CDR3 bases are TGCGCCAGCAGCCAAGGAATGACAGATACGCAGTATTTT. Residues: CASSQGMTDTQYF. The chain has TRBV4-1 and TRBJ2-3, with D uncertain. CDR1 MGHRA and CDR2 YSYEKL come from the germline V gene. The CDR3 has 13 residues. Trimming shortened V by 1 base and J by 3 bases, and 5 bases separated the two germline ends.

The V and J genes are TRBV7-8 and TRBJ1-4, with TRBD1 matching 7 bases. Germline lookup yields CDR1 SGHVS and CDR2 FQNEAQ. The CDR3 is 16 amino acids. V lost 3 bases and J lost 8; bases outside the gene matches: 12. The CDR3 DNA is TGTGCCAGCAGCTTTTCGGAAGTGGACAGGAGAGAAAAACTGTTTTTT. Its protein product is CASSFSEVDRREKLFF.